This T cell receptor (beta chain) was captured in a study of monozygotic twins with inflammatory bowel disease. General study results and limits: Among IBD patients, TCRbeta diversity (inverse Simpson) was lower than in healthy co-twins. Clonotype overlap with others was lower in IBD patients than in healthy twins, a difference that was greatest with disease activity.

Details on this clonotype: No antigen is known for it.

Each TCR library consumed 3,000 to 4,000 ng of total RNA. No DNA is given; TCRdb re-called the 5' RACE reads and lists each CDR3 protein once. Seen in this sample are 330,000 or so distinct CDR3 sequences; the ten most common clones hold approximately 2%. This receptor was identified in a human donor with ulcerative colitis or Crohn's disease, or a healthy co-twin of an affected twin (not recorded which). Source material: blood.

This CDR3 is CASSQDPAEQFF. The chain employs TRBV4-2 and TRBJ2-1. The germline CDR1 and CDR2 sequences are LGHNA and YNFKEQ. This CDR3 is built from 12 residues.